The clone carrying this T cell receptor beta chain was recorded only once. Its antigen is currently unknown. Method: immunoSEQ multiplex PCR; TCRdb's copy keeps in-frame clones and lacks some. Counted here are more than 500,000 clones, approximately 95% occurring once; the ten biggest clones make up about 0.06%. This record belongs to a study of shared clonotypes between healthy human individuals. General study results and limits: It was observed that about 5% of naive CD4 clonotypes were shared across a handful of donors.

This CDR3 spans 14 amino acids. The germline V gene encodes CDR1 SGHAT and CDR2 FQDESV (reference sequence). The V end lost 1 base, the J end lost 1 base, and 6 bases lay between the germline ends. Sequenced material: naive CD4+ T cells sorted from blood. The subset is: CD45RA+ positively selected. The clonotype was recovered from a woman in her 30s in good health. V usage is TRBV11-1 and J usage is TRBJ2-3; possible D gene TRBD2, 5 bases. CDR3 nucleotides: TGTGCCAGCAGCTTAGGAGCGGGCACAGATACGCAGTATTTT. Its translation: CASSLGAGTDTQYF.